Shown below are 32 T cell receptor beta chains from a single sample sequenced in a study of cytomegalovirus exposure and HLA in healthy donors. This PCR relied on a set of 60 Vbeta primers and 13 Jbeta primers. Some clones are missing from TCRdb's copy, which holds only in-frame ones; the method was immunoSEQ multiplex PCR. Here the sample spans more than 95,000 clones, 76% being singletons. Sequencing used PBMCs. These receptors originate from a man aged 35 to 55 in good health and CMV-seropositive.

This clone was seen a single time. The gene calls are TRBV7-2 and TRBJ1-2; D is perhaps TRBD1 (6 bases). Trimming took 5 bases from V and 2 from J, leaving 12 bases between them. This CDR3 region has 14 residues. The germline gives CDR1 SGHTA, CDR2 FQGNSA. CDR3 coding DNA: TGTGCCAGCAGCCCACGTACAGGGAACTATGGCTACACCTTC. Its translation: CASSPRTGNYGYTF. The entire variable domain, with the rest obtained from reference TRBV7-2 and TRBJ1-2, is as follows: GAGVSQSPSNKVTEKGKDVELRCDPISGHTALYWYRQSLGQGLEFLIYFQGNSAPDKSGLPSDRFSAERTGGSVSTLTIQRTQQEDSAVYLCASSPRTGNYGYTFGSGTRLTVV.

The chain has TRBV10-3 and TRBJ2-2; 9 nucleotides line up with TRBD2. The CDR3 is made up of 15 amino acids. V shed 6 bases, J shed 6 bases, and the junction held 8 bases outside the gene matches. Looked up from germline, CDR1 is ENHRY and CDR2 is SYGVKD. For the CDR3, the DNA is TGTGCCATCAGAGCCGGGACTAGCCGTGCCGGGGAGCTGTTTTTT. Translation: CAIRAGTSRAGELFF.

This clone appeared a few times. The chain couples TRBV28 to TRBJ2-7; TRBD1 matches 11 bases. V was clipped by 5 bases and J by 6 bases; unmatched bases: 3. The CDR3 contains 13 residues. Germline CDR1 reads MDHEN; CDR2 reads SYDVKM. The CDR3 protein is CASSLDRGREQYF. The CDR3 DNA follows: TGTGCCAGCAGTCTGGACAGGGGGCGCGAGCAGTACTTC.

The CDR3 nucleotides read TGTGCCAGTAGTATCGGCAGGGTGGCGGCTGAAGCTTTCTTT. This encodes CASSIGRVAAEAFF. J is TRBJ1-1 and V is TRBV19; D is perhaps TRBD1 (5 bases). V was cut by 3 bases and J by 6 bases, with 14 bases left in between. The CDR3 loop spans 14 amino acids. The germline gives CDR1 LNHDA, CDR2 SQIVND (reference sequence). Based on the CDR3 plus reference TRBV19 and TRBJ1-1, the full variable domain is DGGITQSPKYLFRKEGQNVTLSCEQNLNHDAMYWYRQDPGQGLRLIYYSQIVNDFQKGDIAEGYSVSREKKESFPLTVTSAQKNPTAFYLCASSIGRVAAEAFFGQGTRLTVV.

This clone was seen more than once but under ten times. The V call is TRBV7-2, the J call TRBJ1-6; unclear D gene. The CDR3 extends over 17 amino acids. Trimming pared 0 bases from V and 0 bases from J, leaving 9 bases between. Germline V gives CDR1 SGHTA, CDR2 FQGNSA. The chain's CDR3 is CASSLAMAPSYNSPLHF. CDR3 DNA sequence: TGTGCCAGCAGCTTAGCGATGGCACCCTCCTATAATTCACCCCTCCACTTT.

V is TRBV2 and J is TRBJ2-7, with TRBD1 as a possible D gene (6 bases). CDR1 and CDR2 (germline): SNHLY, FYNNEI. The V gene lost 5 bases and the J gene lost 3 bases, with 14 bases spanning the gap. The CDR3 length is 14 residues. CDR3: CASSPGTNIYEQYF. CDR3 DNA: TGTGCCAGCAGTCCCGGGACAAACATCTACGAGCAGTACTTC.

There are a few counts of this clone. The chain employs TRBV2 and TRBJ1-5; D gene uncertain. V was shortened by 3 bases and J by 4 bases, with 16 bases between the two germline ends. Looked up from germline, CDR1 is SNHLY and CDR2 is FYNNEI. CDR3 length equals 16 residues. Written as DNA, the CDR3 is TGTGCCAGCAGTGACGTGACGGAGGAACGGAATCAGCCCCAGCATTTT. This gives the protein CASSDVTEERNQPQHF.

This clone was picked up a small number of times. The chain is built from TRBV29-1 and TRBJ2-1, with 8 bases that match TRBD2. The J segment lost 5 bases and the V segment lost 3 bases, leaving 12 bases of the junction unmatched. CDR3 size: 16 residues. CDR1 and CDR2 (germline): SQVTM, ANQGSEA. This chain's CDR3 is CSVDSPWREVDNEQFF. The CDR3 nucleotides are TGCAGCGTTGATTCCCCCTGGCGGGAGGTGGACAATGAGCAGTTCTTC.

V gene TRBV29-1 combines with J gene TRBJ1-1; D uncertain. Trimming removed 5 bases from V and 4 bases from J, with 11 bases in between. This CDR3 contains 12 residues. Per the germline V gene, CDR1 is SQVTM and CDR2 is ANQGSEA. The CDR3 here is CSVLRGTTEAFF. The CDR3 DNA follows: TGCAGCGTTCTTCGGGGAACCACTGAAGCTTTCTTT.

This rearrangement joins TRBV19 to TRBJ2-4, with 11 bases that match TRBD1. The CDR3 covers 15 residues. CDR1 LNHDA and CDR2 SQIVND come from the germline V gene (reference sequence). Trimming cost V 6 bases and J 8 bases; bases outside gene matches: 9. The CDR3 is CASRGGQGGSHIQYF. The CDR3 nucleotides read TGTGCCAGTAGGGGGGGACAGGGGGGATCGCACATTCAGTACTTC. The full variable domain, its missing parts supplied by reference TRBV19 and TRBJ2-4, is DGGITQSPKYLFRKEGQNVTLSCEQNLNHDAMYWYRQDPGQGLRLIYYSQIVNDFQKGDIAEGYSVSREKKESFPLTVTSAQKNPTAFYLCASRGGQGGSHIQYFGAGTRLSVL.

A word on this clone: One junction end disagrees with the germline gene, perhaps due to a read error. The chain carries TRBV7-8 and TRBJ1-3; D unresolved. Germline lookup yields CDR1 SGHVS and CDR2 FQNEAQ. CDR3 length equals 14 residues. CDR3 amino acids: CVSSSQRTGNTIYF. The CDR3 DNA reads TGTGTCAGCAGCTCACAGAGAACTGGAAACACCATATATTTT.

This clone has just one count. V usage is TRBV19 and J usage is TRBJ2-7; no firm D call. Germline lookup yields CDR1 LNHDA and CDR2 SQIVND (reference sequence). V dropped 4 bases and J dropped 4 bases, with 11 bases sitting between them. This CDR3 is built from 13 residues. CDR3 sequence (DNA): TGTGCCAGTAGTAATTCAAATAGTTACGAGCAGTACTTC. It is translated as CASSNSNSYEQYF.

V usage is TRBV7-3 and J usage is TRBJ2-2, with D perhaps TRBD1 (6 bases). This CDR3 has 15 amino acids. Germline CDR1 is SGHTA and CDR2 is FQGTGA. CDR3 sequence (DNA): TGTTCGCCCAAGACAGGCCCCTCGAACACCGGGGAGCTGTTTTTT. Amino acids: CSPKTGPSNTGELFF.

V gene TRBV14 combines with J gene TRBJ1-1; 9 bases align to TRBD1. The V gene end was trimmed by 5 bases and the J gene end by 5 bases; junction bases not matched to a gene: 3. The germline gives CDR1 SGHDN, CDR2 FVKESK. The CDR3 sequence is 13 residues long. DNA for the CDR3: TGTGCCAGCAGCACGGGGACAGGGACTGAAGCTTTCTTT. This gives the protein CASSTGTGTEAFF.

The gene calls are TRBV29-1 and TRBJ2-3; D is uncertain. The CDR3 has 13 residues. V shed 4 bases and J shed 0 bases, with 8 bases lying between them. In germline, CDR1 is SQVTM, CDR2 ANQGSEA. The CDR3: CSVAGWSTDTQYF. CDR3 in DNA: TGCAGCGTTGCCGGGTGGAGCACAGATACGCAGTATTTT.

The CDR3 region is CASSLGQVNGEQYF. For the CDR3, the DNA is TGTGCCAGCAGTTTGGGACAGGTTAATGGCGAGCAGTACTTC. The rearrangement joins TRBV6-6 to TRBJ2-7; 8 positions match TRBD1. Germline lookup yields CDR1 MNHNY and CDR2 SVGAGI (reference sequence). The ends lost 4 bases at V and 6 bases at J; junction bases unmatched: 8. The CDR3 totals 14 residues.

This sequence joins TRBV29-1 and TRBJ1-1; unclear D gene. Germline-derived CDR1 and CDR2 are SQVTM and ANQGSEA. CDR3 size: 11 residues. Trimming stripped 6 bases from V and 6 bases from J, with 11 bases between. This CDR3 is CSVVLAAEAFF. For the CDR3, the DNA is TGCAGCGTCGTTCTGGCCGCTGAAGCTTTCTTT.

This clone was observed a few times. V gene TRBV30 combines with J gene TRBJ2-5; TRBD1 agrees at 8 bases. The CDR3 totals 15 residues. The germline gives CDR1 GTSNPN, CDR2 SVGIG (reference sequence). V was clipped by 3 bases and J by 5 bases; unmatched bases: 11. CDR3 bases: TGTGCCTGGAGCGCGGGACAGGCGGGGACTGAGACCCAGTACTTC. Translation gives CAWSAGQAGTETQYF.

The chain uses TRBV30 and TRBJ2-1, with 16 bases matching TRBD2. The V and J ends lost 1 base and 5 bases, in that order; junction bases with no gene match: 2. This CDR3 comprises 16 residues. The germline V gene has CDR1 GTSNPN and CDR2 SVGIG (reference sequence). The CDR3 sequence is CAWSAGTSGGDNEQFF. The CDR3 DNA reads as TGTGCCTGGAGTGCCGGGACTAGCGGGGGGGACAATGAGCAGTTCTTC.

CDR3 DNA sequence: TGTGCCAGTAGCCGTGGGCCCGCACCCGGGGAGCTGTTTTTT. This sequence encodes CASSRGPAPGELFF. This chain joins TRBV19 and TRBJ2-2, with unresolved D. V dropped 6 bases and J dropped 6 bases, with 14 bases sitting between them. The CDR3 loop spans 14 amino acids. Per germline, CDR1 LNHDA and CDR2 SQIVND (reference sequence).

The chain employs TRBV6-5 and TRBJ2-2; maybe TRBD1 (5 bases). This CDR3 comprises 14 residues. The germline V gene encodes CDR1 MNHEY and CDR2 SVGAGI. Trimming removed 4 bases from V and 2 bases from J, with 8 bases in between. This CDR3 reads CASSSRVNTGELFF. In nucleotides, the CDR3 is TGTGCCAGCAGTTCCAGGGTAAACACCGGGGAGCTGTTTTTT.

The chain couples TRBV2 to TRBJ2-4, with 8 bases that match TRBD1. CDR1 and CDR2 from the germline V gene are SNHLY and FYNNEI. The CDR3 covers 15 residues. J lost 3 bases, V lost 4 bases, and 5 bases had no gene match. The CDR3 loop reads CASSGTGWGKNIQYF. The CDR3 DNA sequence: TGTGCCAGCAGTGGGACAGGGTGGGGCAAAAACATTCAGTACTTC. Full variable domain (rest looked up from reference TRBV2 and TRBJ2-4): EPEVTQTPSHQVTQMGQEVILRCVPISNHLYFYWYRQILGQKVEFLVSFYNNEISEKSEIFDDQFSVERPDGSNFTLKIRSTKLEDSAMYFCASSGTGWGKNIQYFGAGTRLSVL.

This sequence joins TRBV28 and TRBJ1-2, with D possibly TRBD1 on 5 matching bases. V was pared by 6 bases and J by 8 bases, with 16 bases between. Germline V gene data show CDR1 as MDHEN and CDR2 as SYDVKM. The CDR3 contains 13 residues. The CDR3 protein is CASSLTATRGYTF. CDR3 nucleotides: TGTGCCAGCAGCCTGACAGCCACGAGGGGCTACACCTTC.

This clone was detected only once. The chain uses TRBV5-6 and TRBJ1-3; D possibly corresponds to TRBD1 (5 bases). CDR1 and CDR2 (germline): SGHDT, YYEEEE. The CDR3 extends over 14 amino acids. V lost 4 bases, J lost 4 bases, and 12 bases lay in between. The CDR3 region has the DNA TGTGCCAGCAGCGCGGGACTGAGGGGAAACACCATATATTTT. As protein: CASSAGLRGNTIYF.

The gene calls are TRBV5-4 and TRBJ2-3; 10 bases match TRBD2. Losses at the gene ends were 4 bases for V and 4 bases for J; bases not matched to a gene: 9. This CDR3 region has 16 residues. The germline V gene has CDR1 SGHNT and CDR2 YYREEE (reference sequence). CDR3 protein: CASSPSGGASADTQYF. The CDR3 DNA follows: TGTGCCAGCAGCCCCAGCGGGGGGGCGTCAGCAGATACGCAGTATTTT.

The gene calls are TRBV9 and TRBJ1-6; perhaps TRBD1 as D (5 bases). Germline CDR1 and CDR2: SGDLS and YYNGEE. The CDR3 totals 14 residues. V was pared by 3 bases and J by 4 bases, with 8 bases between. The CDR3 protein is CASSEGTYNSPLHF. CDR3 in DNA: TGTGCCAGCAGCGAGGGGACTTATAATTCACCCCTCCACTTT.

The V call is TRBV9, the J call TRBJ2-7; D uncertain. The CDR3 is made up of 11 amino acids. V was shortened by 3 bases and J by 6 bases, with 7 bases between the two germline ends. The germline V gene has CDR1 SGDLS and CDR2 YYNGEE. This chain's CDR3 is CASSDDSEQYF. The CDR3 DNA reads TGTGCCAGCAGCGACGACTCCGAGCAGTACTTC.

This chain links TRBV14 with TRBJ2-7; 10 nucleotides align to TRBD1. CDR3 length: 18 residues. The trim removed 5 bases at V and 4 bases at J, leaving 17 bases unmatched. Germline CDR1 SGHDN, CDR2 FVKESK. The CDR3 spells CASSSTLDRGLNKYEQYF. CDR3 coding DNA: TGTGCCAGCAGCTCCACTCTCGACAGGGGGCTCAACAAATACGAGCAGTACTTC.

The chain employs TRBV28 and TRBJ2-1; 13 nucleotides align to TRBD2. V dropped 2 bases and J dropped 14; count of bases not matched to a gene: 3. Germline values: CDR1 MDHEN, CDR2 SYDVKM. This CDR3 comprises 13 residues. For the CDR3, the DNA is TGTGCCAGCAGTTTAACTAGCGGGAGGGCCAAGTTCTTC. Translating it yields CASSLTSGRAKFF.

The chain is built from TRBV28 and TRBJ1-2, with 8 bases lining up with TRBD1. CDR3 length equals 14 residues. The germline gives CDR1 MDHEN, CDR2 SYDVKM. V dropped 6 bases and J dropped 5; count of bases not matched to a gene: 8. In DNA form, the CDR3 reads TGTGCCAGCAGGCCCCCAGGGGGCAGGTATGGCTACACCTTC. Translation gives CASRPPGGRYGYTF.

This chain uses TRBV14 with TRBJ1-2, with a weak D call TRBD1 (5 bases). Per the germline V gene, CDR1 is SGHDN and CDR2 is FVKESK. The V end lost 0 bases, the J end lost 5 bases, and 13 bases lay between the germline ends. CDR3 length: 15 residues. The DNA of the CDR3 is TGTGCCAGCAGCCAAGACGCACAGGCTATTTATGGCTACACCTTC. Its translation is CASSQDAQAIYGYTF.

The gene calls are TRBV7-3 and TRBJ2-1; 10 bases line up with TRBD2. Germline V lookup: CDR1 SGHTA, CDR2 FQGTGA. The CDR3 has 15 amino acids. Unmatched junction bases numbered 7, after V lost 4 bases and J lost 7 bases. The chain's CDR3 is CASSWGAGGANEQFF. The CDR3 nucleotides read TGTGCCAGCAGCTGGGGAGCGGGGGGGGCAAATGAGCAGTTCTTC.